The following is a T cell receptor (beta chain) sequence with its context. No antigen is known for it. One end of the junction does not line up with germline, which may come from a read error. This specimen belongs to a study of Graves' ophthalmopathy and Graves' hyperthyroidism. Overall study: The collection of peripheral blood took place at initial diagnosis, before any treatment. General observations from the study: The majority of expanded thyroid clonotypes above 0.001 frequency also occurred in blood.

RNA transcripts were the source from which TCR beta CDR3 regions were amplified. The first round was an RT-PCR with HTBI primers, and the second round was a multiplex PCR. TCRdb reprocessed the multiplex PCR reads via MiXCR and lists one record per CDR3 protein. The sample holds about 740,000 distinct CDR3 sequences, roughly 40% seen once. Input material: peripheral blood. The sequence derives from an adult man with Graves' ophthalmopathy.

CDR3 amino acids: CASSIEGSFSGANALTF. The CDR3 DNA is TGTGCCAGTAGTATAGAGGGCAGCTTCTCTGGGGCCAACGCCCTGACTTTC. J is TRBJ2-6 and V is TRBV19, with a tentative D call TRBD1 (5 bases). CDR1 and CDR2 from the germline V gene are LNHDA and SQIVND (reference sequence). There are 17 residues in the CDR3.